Listed below are T cell receptor beta chains from one sample, sequenced in a study of blood T cell repertoires in COVID-19. Clones were read by immunoSEQ multiplex PCR, and TCRdb kept only the in-frame ones, dropping some. The table has around 100,000 clones, roughly 92% seen once; the top ten hold 5.7%. The source material was peripheral blood. These receptors were collected from a man between 65 and 85 years old with acute or convalescent COVID-19. CDR3s include the opening cysteine and the closing phenylalanine or tryptophan. D genes are given only for firm matches. Part of the rows lack a size; the others show once, few, many or a class for expanded clones.

clone_size j_call v_call d_call cdr3_aa cdr3_nt
. TRBJ1-6 TRBV5-1 TRBD1 CASSSKNLNRGKNSPLHF TGCGCCAGCAGCTCAAAAAATCTAAACAGGGGCAAGAATTCACCCCTCCACTTT
. TRBJ2-3 TRBV11-2 TRBD2 CASSLTSGGTTDTQYF TGTGCCAGCAGCTTAACTAGCGGAGGTACCACAGATACGCAGTATTTT
. TRBJ2-7 TRBV7-8 . CASSETSNEQYF TGTGCCAGCAGCGAAACTAGCAACGAGCAGTACTTC
. TRBJ1-5 TRBV6-2/TRBV6-3 TRBD1 CASSYLGTGDQPQHF TGTGCCAGCAGTTACCTCGGGACAGGGGATCAGCCCCAGCATTTT
. TRBJ2-7 TRBV15 . CATSRGGSLSYEQYF TGTGCCACCAGCAGAGGAGGGAGCCTCTCCTACGAGCAGTACTTC
. TRBJ1-2 TRBV27 TRBD1 CASSLTPTGWDGYTF TGTGCCAGCAGTTTAACCCCGACAGGGTGGGATGGCTACACCTTC
. TRBJ1-5 TRBV28 TRBD1 CASSSGTGLPPQHF TGTGCCAGCAGTTCCGGGACAGGGCTTCCGCCCCAGCATTTT
. TRBJ2-7 TRBV27 . CASSSLSSYEQYF TGTGCCAGCAGTTCCCTAAGCTCCTACGAGCAGTACTTC
. TRBJ2-2 TRBV5-1 . CASSFGLAAPTRELFF TGCGCCAGCAGCTTCGGGCTAGCTGCGCCCACCCGGGAGCTGTTTTTT
. TRBJ2-7 TRBV7-2 . CASSLGPVAYEQYF TGTGCCAGCAGCCTGGGCCCAGTCGCCTACGAGCAGTACTTC
. TRBJ2-1 TRBV7-2 . CASSPSRGGIYNEQFF TGTGCCAGCAGCCCGAGTAGGGGCGGAATCTACAATGAGCAGTTCTTC
. TRBJ2-5 TRBV7-8 . CASSPRETQYF TGTGCCAGCAGCCCCAGAGAGACCCAGTACTTC
few TRBJ2-7 TRBV4-1 . CASSQEPVQGRGSVVYEQYF TGCGCCAGCAGCCAAGAACCCGTGCAGGGGAGGGGGAGCGTCGTCTACGAGCAGTACTTC
. TRBJ2-5 TRBV19 . CACSPPRGETQYF TGTGCCTGTAGCCCGCCGCGGGGTGAGACCCAGTACTTC
. TRBJ1-1 TRBV12-3/TRBV12-4 . CASRNGGGAFF TGTGCCAGCAGAAATGGGGGGGGAGCTTTCTTT
. TRBJ2-2 TRBV7-3 TRBD1 CASSLWDRAAGELFF TGTGCCAGCAGCTTATGGGACAGGGCGGCCGGGGAGCTGTTTTTT
. TRBJ1-5 TRBV28 . CASSLSRGNQPQHF TGTGCCAGCAGCCTCTCTCGGGGGAATCAGCCCCAGCATTTT
. TRBJ1-2 TRBV19 TRBD1 CASSIAGTGIYGYTF TGTGCCAGTAGTATAGCCGGGACAGGCATCTATGGCTACACCTTC
. TRBJ1-5 TRBV6-2/TRBV6-3 . CASSYSSHNQPQHF TGTGCCAGCAGTTACTCGAGTCACAATCAGCCCCAGCATTTT
once TRBJ2-3 TRBV7-9 . CASSPDTHTDTQYF TGTGCCAGCAGTCCAGACACGCACACAGATACGCAGTATTTT
. TRBJ1-2 TRBV20-1 . CRGGSGSGYTF TGCAGGGGGGGGTCTGGCTCTGGCTACACCTTC
. TRBJ1-6 TRBV11-3 . CASSFYENSPLHF TGTGCCAGCAGCTTTTATGAGAATTCACCCCTCCACTTT
. TRBJ2-1 TRBV7-7 TRBD2 CASSLGASGRNEQFF TGTGCTAGCAGCTTAGGGGCGAGCGGGAGGAATGAGCAGTTCTTC
. TRBJ2-1 TRBV5-1 . CASSSRYNEQFF TGCGCCAGCAGCTCTCGTTACAATGAGCAGTTCTTC
. TRBJ1-6 TRBV9 . CASSVDPGRSSPLHF TGTGCCAGCAGCGTAGATCCCGGGAGGAGTTCACCCCTCCACTTT
. TRBJ1-6 TRBV6-5 . CASSYGGGDNSPLHF TGTGCCAGCAGTTACGGGGGAGGAGACAATTCACCCCTCCACTTT
. TRBJ2-1 TRBV9 TRBD2 CVSSVLAGGPHEQFF TGTGTCAGCAGCGTTCTCGCGGGAGGGCCCCATGAGCAGTTCTTC
. TRBJ1-5 TRBV3-1/TRBV3-2 . CASSQGGGRGNQPQHF TGTGCCAGCAGCCAAGGGGGGGGCCGTGGCAATCAGCCCCAGCATTTT
once TRBJ1-4 TRBV18 . CASSLGHLEKLFF TGTGCCAGCTCTCTTGGACATCTTGAAAAACTGTTTTTT
. TRBJ1-5 TRBV30 . CAWSVGYNQPQHF TGTGCCTGGAGTGTCGGTTACAATCAGCCCCAGCATTTT
. TRBJ1-1 TRBV27 . CASSLSSRFTEAFF TGTGCCAGCAGTTTATCGTCACGGTTCACTGAAGCTTTCTTT
few TRBJ1-4 TRBV3-1/TRBV3-2 TRBD1 CASSQVVQTGRNTNEKLFF TGTGCCAGCAGCCAAGTGGTCCAGACAGGGAGGAATACTAATGAAAAACTGTTTTTT
. TRBJ1-1 TRBV5-6 . CASLIGGNTEAFF TGTGCCAGCTTAATTGGCGGTAACACTGAAGCTTTCTTT
. TRBJ1-6 TRBV6-1 . CASSLNSPLHF TGTGCCAGCTCTTTAAATTCACCCCTCCACTTT
. TRBJ2-3 TRBV19 . CASSPLLGAYTDTQYF TGTGCCAGTAGCCCCCTTTTAGGGGCTTACACAGATACGCAGTATTTT
. TRBJ1-1 TRBV13 TRBD1 CASSYRGHQVPF TGTGCCAGCAGCTACAGGGGGCATCAGGTACCCTTT
. TRBJ1-6 TRBV9 TRBD1 CASSDRQGAYNSPLHF TGTGCCAGCAGCGATCGACAGGGAGCCTATAATTCACCCCTCCACTTT
. TRBJ1-2 TRBV3-1/TRBV3-2 TRBD1 CASSQNPGQSYGYTF TGTGCCAGCAGCCAAAACCCGGGACAGTCATATGGCTACACCTTC
. TRBJ2-7 TRBV28 TRBD1 CASTAGTGVKFYEQYF TGTGCCAGCACTGCCGGGACAGGGGTCAAATTCTACGAGCAGTACTTC
. TRBJ2-7 TRBV27 TRBD2 CASRHWAVGLAGSEQYF TGTGCCAGCAGACACTGGGCGGTGGGGCTAGCGGGGAGTGAGCAGTACTTC
. TRBJ2-7 TRBV27 TRBD2 CASRPILAGSYEQYF TGTGCCAGCAGACCTATTCTAGCGGGCTCCTACGAGCAGTACTTC